The present T cell receptor beta chain was sequenced within a study of blood T cells in healthy people across ages. The germline V and J ends were trimmed by 5 bases and 0 bases, with 11 bases remaining between them. The CDR3 is 14 residues long. Looked up from germline, CDR1 is MGHRA and CDR2 is YSYEKL. This clonotype occurred a few times. Its specificity is unknown. A J-beta primer mix and a sample-barcoded 5' primer were used in a second PCR of roughly 7 to 12 cycles. TCRdb reprocessed the 5' RACE reads via MiXCR and lists one record per CDR3 protein. The table lists 1.4 million or so distinct CDR3 sequences, approximately 39% of them singletons. Study-wide points: The recorded TCR beta diversity per million T cells decreased in a roughly linear manner with age.

Sequencing was carried out using blood. This sequence originates from a young woman in good health. The J gene is TRBJ2-7, the V gene TRBV4-1; D gene unclear. The CDR3 loop is CASSARTLSYEQYF. The CDR3 nucleotides are TGCGCCAGCAGCGCCCGGACCCTCTCCTACGAGCAGTACTTC.